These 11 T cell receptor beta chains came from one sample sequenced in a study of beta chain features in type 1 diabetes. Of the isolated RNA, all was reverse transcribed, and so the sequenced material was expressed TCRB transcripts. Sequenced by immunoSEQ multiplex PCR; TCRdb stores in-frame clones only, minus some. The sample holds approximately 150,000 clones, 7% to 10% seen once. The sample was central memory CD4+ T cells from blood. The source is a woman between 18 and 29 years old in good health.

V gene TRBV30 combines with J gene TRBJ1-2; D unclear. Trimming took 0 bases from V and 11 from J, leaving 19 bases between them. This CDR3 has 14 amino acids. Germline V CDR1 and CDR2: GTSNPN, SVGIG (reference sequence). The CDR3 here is CAWSVALIPAIYTF. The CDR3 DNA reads TGTGCCTGGAGTGTGGCCCTCATCCCAGCGATATACACCTTC.

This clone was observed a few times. The CDR3 nucleotides read TGTGCCAGCAGTCAGGACAGGGCGGGCACCGGGGAGCTGTTTTTT. Translated, it gives CASSQDRAGTGELFF. The chain uses TRBV2 and TRBJ2-2; 8 positions agree with TRBD1. The junction had 6 bases not matched to a gene; V was cut back by 5 bases and J by 4 bases. The CDR3 length is 15 residues. Germline loops: CDR1 SNHLY, CDR2 FYNNEI.

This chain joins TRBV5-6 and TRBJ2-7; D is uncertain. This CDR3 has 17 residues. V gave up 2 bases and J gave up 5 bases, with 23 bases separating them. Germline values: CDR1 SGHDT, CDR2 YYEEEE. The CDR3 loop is CASSFLQGGLRKDEQYF. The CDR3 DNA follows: TGTGCCAGCAGCTTTCTCCAAGGCGGTTTGAGGAAGGACGAGCAGTACTTC.

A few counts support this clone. In nucleotides, the CDR3 is TGTGCCAGCAGGGCCGGGACAGCAGCGAGCTACACCTTC. Its protein product is CASRAGTAASYTF. The chain is built from TRBV5-4 and TRBJ1-2, with TRBD1 identical over 7 bases. CDR1 SGHNT and CDR2 YYREEE come from the germline V gene (reference sequence). The CDR3 is 13 residues long. V lost 5 bases to trimming and J lost 9 bases; unmatched junction nucleotides: 10.

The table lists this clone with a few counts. The CDR3 DNA is TGTGCCTGGAGCAGATTAGGGGGGGATGGCTACACCTTC. This codes for CAWSRLGGDGYTF. The chain is built from TRBV30 and TRBJ1-2, with a possible D match to TRBD1 (6 bases). Per the germline V gene, CDR1 is GTSNPN and CDR2 is SVGIG (reference sequence). V was cut by 3 bases and J by 6 bases, with 14 bases left in between. The CDR3 is made up of 13 amino acids.

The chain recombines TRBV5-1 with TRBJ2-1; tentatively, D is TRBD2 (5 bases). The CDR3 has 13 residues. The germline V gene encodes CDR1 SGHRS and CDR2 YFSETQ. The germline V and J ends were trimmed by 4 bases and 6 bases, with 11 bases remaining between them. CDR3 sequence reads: CASSPGVRNEQFF. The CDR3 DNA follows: TGCGCCAGCAGCCCCGGGGTCCGCAATGAGCAGTTCTTC.

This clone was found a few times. In nucleotides, the CDR3 is TGTGCCAGCAGCTGGGACAGGGGGCAGAACACTGAAGCTTTCTTT. Residues: CASSWDRGQNTEAFF. The genes are TRBV2 and TRBJ1-1, with 12 bases lining up with TRBD1. J gave up 1 base and V 6 bases, and 3 bases lay outside the gene matches. Germline V gene sequence: CDR1 SNHLY, CDR2 FYNNEI. This CDR3 is 15 amino acids long.

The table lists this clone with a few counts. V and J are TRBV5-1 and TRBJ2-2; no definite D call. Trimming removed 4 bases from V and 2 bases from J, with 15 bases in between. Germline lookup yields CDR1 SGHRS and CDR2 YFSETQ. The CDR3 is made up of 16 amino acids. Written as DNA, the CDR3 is TGCGCCAGCAGCCCGCGGATGTCCGGTAACACCGGGGAGCTGTTTTTT. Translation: CASSPRMSGNTGELFF.

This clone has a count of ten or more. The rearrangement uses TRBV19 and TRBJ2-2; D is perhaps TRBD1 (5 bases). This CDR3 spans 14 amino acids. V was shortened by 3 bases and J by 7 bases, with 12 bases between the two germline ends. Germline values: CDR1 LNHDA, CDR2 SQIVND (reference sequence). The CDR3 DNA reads TGTGCCAGTAGTATTGGATCAGGGCGCGGGGAGCTGTTTTTT. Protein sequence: CASSIGSGRGELFF. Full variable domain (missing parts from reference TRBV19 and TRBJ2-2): DGGITQSPKYLFRKEGQNVTLSCEQNLNHDAMYWYRQDPGQGLRLIYYSQIVNDFQKGDIAEGYSVSREKKESFPLTVTSAQKNPTAFYLCASSIGSGRGELFFGEGSRLTVL.

The CDR3 nucleotides read TGTGCCAGCAGCCTACAGGGGGGTCAGCCCCAGCATTTT. Its translation: CASSLQGGQPQHF. V is TRBV13 and J is TRBJ1-5; 8 positions agree with TRBD1. After removal of 5 bases from V and 6 bases from J, the junction contained 3 bases not matched to a gene. From germline, CDR1 is PRHDT and CDR2 FYEKMQ (reference sequence). The CDR3 has 13 residues.

In DNA, the CDR3 is TGTGCCTGGAGTGTCCCGGGACTAGCGGGGGGCCGGGGGGGAAATGAGCAGTTCTTC. Residues: CAWSVPGLAGGRGGNEQFF. This chain joins TRBV30 and TRBJ2-1; 15 bases align to TRBD2. The CDR3 is 19 residues long. Trimming removed 0 bases from V and 7 bases from J; junction bases left unmatched: 13. The germline V gene has CDR1 GTSNPN and CDR2 SVGIG (reference sequence).